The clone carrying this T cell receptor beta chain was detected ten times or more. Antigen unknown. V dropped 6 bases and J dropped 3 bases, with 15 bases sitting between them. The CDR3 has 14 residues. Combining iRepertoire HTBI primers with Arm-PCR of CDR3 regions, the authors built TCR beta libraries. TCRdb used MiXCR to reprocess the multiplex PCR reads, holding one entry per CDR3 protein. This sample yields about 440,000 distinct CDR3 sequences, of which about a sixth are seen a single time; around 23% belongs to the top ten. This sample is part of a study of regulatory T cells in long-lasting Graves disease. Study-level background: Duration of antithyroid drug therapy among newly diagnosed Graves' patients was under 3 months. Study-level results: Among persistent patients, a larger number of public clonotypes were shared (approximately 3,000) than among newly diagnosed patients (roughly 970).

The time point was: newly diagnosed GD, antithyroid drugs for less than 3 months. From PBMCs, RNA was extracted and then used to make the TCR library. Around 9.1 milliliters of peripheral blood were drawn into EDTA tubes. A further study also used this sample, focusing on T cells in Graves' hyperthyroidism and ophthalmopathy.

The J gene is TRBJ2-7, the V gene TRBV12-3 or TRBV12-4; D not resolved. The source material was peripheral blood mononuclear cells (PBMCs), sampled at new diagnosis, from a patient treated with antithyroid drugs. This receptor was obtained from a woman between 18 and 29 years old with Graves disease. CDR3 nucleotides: TGTGCCAGCAGCCAGACCGGACCGTACTACGAGCAGTACTTC. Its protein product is CASSQTGPYYEQYF.